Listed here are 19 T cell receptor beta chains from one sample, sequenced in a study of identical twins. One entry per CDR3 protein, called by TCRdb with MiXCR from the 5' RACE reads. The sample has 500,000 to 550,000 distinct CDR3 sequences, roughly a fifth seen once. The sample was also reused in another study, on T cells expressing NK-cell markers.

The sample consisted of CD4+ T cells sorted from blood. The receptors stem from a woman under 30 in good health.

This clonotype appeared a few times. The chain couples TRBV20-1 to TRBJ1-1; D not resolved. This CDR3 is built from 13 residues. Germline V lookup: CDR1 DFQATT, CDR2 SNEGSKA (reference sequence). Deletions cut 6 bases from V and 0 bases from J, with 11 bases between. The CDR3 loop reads CSAMNPMNTEAFF. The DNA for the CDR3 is TGCAGTGCCATGAACCCTATGAACACTGAAGCTTTCTTT.

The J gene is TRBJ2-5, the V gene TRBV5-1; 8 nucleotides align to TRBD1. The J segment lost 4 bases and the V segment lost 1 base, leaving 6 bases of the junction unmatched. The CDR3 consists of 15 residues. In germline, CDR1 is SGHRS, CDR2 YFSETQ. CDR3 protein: CASSLFQGAGETQYF. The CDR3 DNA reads TGCGCCAGCAGCTTGTTTCAGGGGGCGGGAGAGACCCAGTACTTC.

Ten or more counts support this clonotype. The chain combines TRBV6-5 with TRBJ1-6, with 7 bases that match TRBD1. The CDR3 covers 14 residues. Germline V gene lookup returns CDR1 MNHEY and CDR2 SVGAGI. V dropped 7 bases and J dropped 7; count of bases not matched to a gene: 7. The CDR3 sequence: CASKLGQKNSPLHF. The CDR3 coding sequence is TGTGCCAGCAAGTTGGGACAGAAGAATTCACCCCTCCACTTT.

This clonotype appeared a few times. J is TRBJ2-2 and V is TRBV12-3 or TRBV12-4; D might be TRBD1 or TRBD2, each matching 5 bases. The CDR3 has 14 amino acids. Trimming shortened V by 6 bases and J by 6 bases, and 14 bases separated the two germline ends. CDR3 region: CASRTRDPAGELFF. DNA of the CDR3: TGTGCCAGCAGAACCCGGGACCCCGCCGGGGAGCTGTTTTTT.

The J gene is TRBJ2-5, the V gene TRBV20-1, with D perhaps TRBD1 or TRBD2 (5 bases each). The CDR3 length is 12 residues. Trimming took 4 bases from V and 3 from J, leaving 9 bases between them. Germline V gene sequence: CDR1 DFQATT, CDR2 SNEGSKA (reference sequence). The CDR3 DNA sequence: TGCAGTGCTATCGGGGCGGAAGAGACCCAGTACTTC. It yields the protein CSAIGAEETQYF.

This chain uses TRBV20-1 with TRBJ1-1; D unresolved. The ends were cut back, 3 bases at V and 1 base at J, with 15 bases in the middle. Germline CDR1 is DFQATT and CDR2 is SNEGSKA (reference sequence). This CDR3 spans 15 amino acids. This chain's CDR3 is CSASAPGETNTEAFF. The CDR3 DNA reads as TGCAGTGCTAGTGCCCCCGGGGAGACGAACACTGAAGCTTTCTTT.

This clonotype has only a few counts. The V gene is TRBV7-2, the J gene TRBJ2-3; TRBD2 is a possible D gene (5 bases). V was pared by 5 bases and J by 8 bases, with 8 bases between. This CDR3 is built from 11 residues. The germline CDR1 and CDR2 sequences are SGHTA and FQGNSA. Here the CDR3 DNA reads TGTGCCAGCAGCACCGCGGGTACGCAGTATTTT. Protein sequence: CASSTAGTQYF.

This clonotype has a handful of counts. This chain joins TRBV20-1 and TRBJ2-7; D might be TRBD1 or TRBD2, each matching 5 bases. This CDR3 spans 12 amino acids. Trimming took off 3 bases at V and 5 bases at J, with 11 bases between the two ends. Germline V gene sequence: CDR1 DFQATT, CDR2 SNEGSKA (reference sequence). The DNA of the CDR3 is TGCAGTGCTAGGAGGGGTCGGGACGAGCAGTACTTC. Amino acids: CSARRGRDEQYF.

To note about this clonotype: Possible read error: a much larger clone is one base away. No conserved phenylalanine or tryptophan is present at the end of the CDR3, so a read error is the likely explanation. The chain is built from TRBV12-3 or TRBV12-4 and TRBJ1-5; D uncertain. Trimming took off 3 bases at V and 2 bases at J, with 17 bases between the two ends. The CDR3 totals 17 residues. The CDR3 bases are TGTGCCAGCAGTTTTGCCCGGGGTGCGGGCGGCAATCAGCCCCAGCATCTT. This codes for CASSFARGAGGNQPQHL.

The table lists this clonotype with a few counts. The CDR3 DNA reads as TGTGCTAGTGGTTTGGCAGGGGCAGATACGCAGTATTTT. As protein: CASGLAGADTQYF. The chain joins TRBV12-5 to TRBJ2-3; weak D call: TRBD1 (6 bases). Trimming cost V 1 base and J 4 bases, with 6 bases left between them. The germline CDR1 and CDR2 sequences are LGHNT and FRNRAP. The CDR3 length is 13 residues.

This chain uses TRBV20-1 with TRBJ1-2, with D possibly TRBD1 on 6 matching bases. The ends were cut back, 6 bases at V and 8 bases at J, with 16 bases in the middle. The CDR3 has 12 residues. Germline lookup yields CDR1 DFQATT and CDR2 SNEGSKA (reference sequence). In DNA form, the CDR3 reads TGCAGTGCCCCTAGTCGGGGGGCCGGCTACACCTTC. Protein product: CSAPSRGAGYTF.

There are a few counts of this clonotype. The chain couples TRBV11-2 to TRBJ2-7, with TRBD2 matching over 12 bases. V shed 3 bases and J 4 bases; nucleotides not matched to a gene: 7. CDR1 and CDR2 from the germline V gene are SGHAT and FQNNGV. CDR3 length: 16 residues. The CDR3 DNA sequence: TGTGCCAGCAGCTTCGGACTAGCGGGAATTAGTTACGAGCAGTACTTC. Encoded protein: CASSFGLAGISYEQYF. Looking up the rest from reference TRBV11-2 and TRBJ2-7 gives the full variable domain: EAGVAQSPRYKIIEKRQSVAFWCNPISGHATLYWYQQILGQGPKLLIQFQNNGVVDDSQLPKDRFSAERLKGVDSTLKIQPAKLEDSAVYLCASSFGLAGISYEQYFGPGTRLTVT.

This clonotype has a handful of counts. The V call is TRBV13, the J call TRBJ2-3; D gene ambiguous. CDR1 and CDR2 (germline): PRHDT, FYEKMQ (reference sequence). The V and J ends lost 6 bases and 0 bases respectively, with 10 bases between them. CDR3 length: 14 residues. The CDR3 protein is CASSTAPSTDTQYF. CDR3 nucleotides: TGTGCCAGCAGTACCGCACCTAGCACAGATACGCAGTATTTT.

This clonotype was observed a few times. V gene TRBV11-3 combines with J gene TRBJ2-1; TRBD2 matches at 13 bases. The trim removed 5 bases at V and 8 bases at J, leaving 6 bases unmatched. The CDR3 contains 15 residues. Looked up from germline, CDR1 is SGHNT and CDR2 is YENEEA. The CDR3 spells CASSHGTSGIDEQFF. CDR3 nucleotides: TGTGCCAGCAGCCATGGGACTAGCGGGATCGATGAGCAGTTCTTC.

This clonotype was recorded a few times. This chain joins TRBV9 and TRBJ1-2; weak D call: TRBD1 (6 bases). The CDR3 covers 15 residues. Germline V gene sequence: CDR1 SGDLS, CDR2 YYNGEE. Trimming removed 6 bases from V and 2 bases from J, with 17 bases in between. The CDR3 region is CASKGGAGWNYGYTF. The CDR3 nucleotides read TGTGCCAGCAAGGGGGGGGCAGGCTGGAACTATGGCTACACCTTC. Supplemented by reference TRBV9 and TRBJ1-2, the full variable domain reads DSGVTQTPKHLITATGQRVTLRCSPRSGDLSVYWYQQSLDQGLQFLIQYYNGEERAKGNILERFSAQQFPDLHSELNLSSLELGDSALYFCASKGGAGWNYGYTFGSGTRLTVV.

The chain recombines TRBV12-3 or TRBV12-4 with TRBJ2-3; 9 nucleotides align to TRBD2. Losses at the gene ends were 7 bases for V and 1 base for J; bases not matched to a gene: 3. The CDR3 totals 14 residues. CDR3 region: CASMAGGGTDTQYF. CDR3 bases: TGTGCCAGCATGGCGGGAGGGGGCACAGATACGCAGTATTTT.

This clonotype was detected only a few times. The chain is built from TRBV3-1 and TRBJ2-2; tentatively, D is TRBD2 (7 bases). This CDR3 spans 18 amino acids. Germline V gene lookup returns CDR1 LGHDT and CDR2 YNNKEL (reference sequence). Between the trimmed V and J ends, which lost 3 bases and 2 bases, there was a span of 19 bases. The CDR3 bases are TGTGCCAGCAGCCATGGACTAGGTCAAGGGGGAAACACCGGGGAGCTGTTTTTT. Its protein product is CASSHGLGQGGNTGELFF.

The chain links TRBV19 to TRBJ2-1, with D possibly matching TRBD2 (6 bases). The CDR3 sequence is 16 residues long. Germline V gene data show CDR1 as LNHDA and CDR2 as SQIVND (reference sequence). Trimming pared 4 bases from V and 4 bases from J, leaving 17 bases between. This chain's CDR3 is CASSSPWGTSYNEQFF. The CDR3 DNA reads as TGTGCCAGTAGTAGCCCGTGGGGGACTTCTTACAATGAGCAGTTCTTC.

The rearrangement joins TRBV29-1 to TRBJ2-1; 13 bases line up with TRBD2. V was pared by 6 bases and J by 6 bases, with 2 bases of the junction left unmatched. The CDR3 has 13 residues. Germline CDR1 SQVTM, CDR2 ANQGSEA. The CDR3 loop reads CSVGTSGANEQFF. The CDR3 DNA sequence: TGCAGCGTAGGGACTAGCGGGGCCAATGAGCAGTTCTTC.